This T cell receptor (beta chain) was recorded in a study of blood T cell repertoires in COVID-19 (dated by TCRdb to 2019 to 2021). Regarding the complete study: Samples covering the acute and convalescent phases of COVID-19 were provided by collaborators in the United States, Italy and Spain. The material from the prospective study consisted of cDNA or gDNA derived from T cells, B-cell-depleted T cells, or PBMCs. The dataset comprised deeply sampled blood TCRbeta repertoires from subjects exposed to, actively infected with, or recovered from COVID-19. A freely available public database, intended as a resource for researchers studying the immune response to SARS-CoV-2, is where the repertoires were released. Samples were obtained from the ongoing ImmuneRACE study (first 160 participants) and from over a thousand subjects provided by 6 global collaborators. The sample metadata nearly always contained a de-identified subject ID, COVID-19 status, age in years and sex. Where HLA class I and class II types were available, the types were taken from metadata supplied by the sample provider, not from assay-based typing. Paper-wide results and their limitations: The quantity of clinical and demographic metadata differed by source and by participant and was supplied without curation.

Collaborating institutions collected whole blood in K2EDTA tubes following their own protocols. Collaborator samples were shipped for TCRbeta analysis as frozen whole blood, isolated PBMCs, or DNA extracted from either sample type. This clone was counted between two and nine times. What this receptor recognizes is not known. No clone much larger than this one lies a single base away; base qualities are absent. TCRbeta CDR3 regions were amplified from genomic DNA using the immunoSEQ Assay, a bias-controlled multiplex PCR. Per the authors' processing: Nucleated cell counts per sample were estimated from amplification of reference gene primers within the assay. To quantify the absolute abundance of each unique TCRbeta CDR3 rearrangement, sequence reads were collapsed and filtered. For each sample, productive Simpson clonality was calculated by taking the square root of Simpson's diversity index across productive rearrangements. TCRdb carries this immuneACCESS record with in-frame sequences only. Its versions omit some clonotypes, under half of them owing to an unresolved V gene in the studies checked, with the rest unexplained. Clonal size and the V and J genes are those of that table, whereas D and trimming came from the DNA. This sample holds tens of thousands of clones; roughly four fifths were observed only once. The ten top clones hold less than 8.5% of the sample.

According to the germline V gene (reference sequence), CDR1 reads LGHDT and CDR2 reads YNNKEL. Including the terminal cysteine and phenylalanine, the CDR3 comprises 15 residues. Only CDR3 DNA is held: 45 bases, read in frame from base 1. Here V drops 4 bases and J drops 2 bases, and the junction holds 7 bases not matched to any gene. The sequence was obtained from a human donor in a cohort sampled during active COVID-19. Here the chain combines TRBV3-1 (or the pseudogene TRBV3-2) and TRBJ2-7, and 8 junction bases match TRBD1. The sample consisted of peripheral blood. The CDR3 protein: CASSPRTGLPYEQYF. The DNA sequence follows: TGTGCCAGCAGCCCACGGACAGGGCTCCCCTACGAGCAGTACTTC.